A single sample is the source of the 23 T cell receptor beta chains below, sequenced in a study of T cells in Graves' hyperthyroidism and ophthalmopathy. RNA transcripts served as the template for amplifying TCR beta CDR3 regions. First-round RT-PCR with HTBI primers amplified the TCR CDR3 region. TCRdb passed the multiplex PCR reads through MiXCR, listing each CDR3 protein once. The sample yields 250,000 or so distinct CDR3 sequences, about 15% seen once. Sequencing was carried out using blood. Receptor source: a woman aged 50 to 65 with Graves' hyperthyroidism that later progressed to Graves' ophthalmopathy.

This clonotype was seen ten or more times. The V and J genes are TRBV20-1 and TRBJ2-7; D not certain. CDR3 size: 12 residues. Trimming removed 5 bases from V and 4 bases from J, with 12 bases in between. Per germline, CDR1 DFQATT and CDR2 SNEGSKA (reference sequence). The CDR3 DNA reads as TGCAGTGCTTCCGGGCCCACGTACGAGCAGTACTTC. Its protein is CSASGPTYEQYF.

Turning to this clonotype: This may arise from a read error, as a much more abundant clone is one base away. The rearrangement links TRBV7-3 to TRBJ2-5; D assignment may be TRBD1 or TRBD2 (6 bases each). Germline CDR1 SGHTA, CDR2 FQGTGA. The CDR3 contains 13 residues. V was trimmed by 5 bases and J by 9 bases, leaving 16 bases between them. DNA of the CDR3: TGTGCCAGCAGCAAGGGGGTGGGGGAGGCCCAGTACTTC. Amino acids: CASSKGVGEAQYF.

The chain is built from TRBV10-3 and TRBJ2-7, with a possible D match to TRBD1 (7 bases). CDR1 ENHRY and CDR2 SYGVKD come from the germline V gene. V was clipped by 3 bases and J by 2 bases, with 14 bases between them. The CDR3 consists of 15 residues. The CDR3 here is CAISDRQGGTYEQYF. DNA for the CDR3: TGTGCCATCAGTGATCGGCAGGGGGGAACCTACGAGCAGTACTTC.

The table lists this clonotype with a count of one. It may be a read error: a sequence one base away is much more abundant. The chain links TRBV20-1 to TRBJ1-5; D is unclear. Germline lookup yields CDR1 DFQATT and CDR2 SNEGSKA (reference sequence). V lost 4 bases to trimming and J lost 0 bases, with 13 bases between them. The CDR3 is made up of 15 amino acids. The DNA for the CDR3 is TGCAGTGCTATTAGTCAGACCTATAGCAATCAGCCCCAGCATTTT. It specifies CSAISQTYSNQPQHF.

This clonotype has ten or more counts. The chain is built from TRBV29-1 and TRBJ2-3; 7 bases are a match to TRBD2. CDR1 is SQVTM, CDR2 ANQGSEA, per germline. This CDR3 comprises 13 residues. V lost 6 bases, J lost 4 bases, and 7 bases stayed unmatched. CDR3 nucleotide sequence: TGCAGCGTGGGGGGGAGAGAGGCAGATACGCAGTATTTT. Translating gives CSVGGREADTQYF.

Note on this clonotype: This may come from a read error, since a much larger clone is one base off. J is TRBJ2-5 and V is TRBV3-1; 9 nucleotides line up with TRBD2. This CDR3 is built from 19 residues. Germline-derived CDR1 and CDR2 are LGHDT and YNNKEL (reference sequence). J gave up 2 bases and V 3 bases, and 16 bases lay outside the gene matches. Written as DNA, the CDR3 is TGTGCCAGCAGCCACCGAAAGACTGGCGGGAGGGGACTTCAAGAGACCCAGTACTTC. Protein product: CASSHRKTGGRGLQETQYF.

This clonotype showed up many times. V gene TRBV18 combines with J gene TRBJ1-3; no clear D gene. The V gene's germline CDR1 is KGHSH and CDR2 LQKENI. This CDR3 is 12 amino acids long. Trimming stripped 0 bases from V and 14 bases from J, with 11 bases between. CDR3 residues: CASSPPFRELYF. CDR3 DNA: TGTGCCAGCTCACCACCATTCCGGGAGTTATATTTT.

Comments on this clonotype: Relative to the germline gene, one junction end is altered; a read error may explain this. V usage is TRBV6-1 and J usage is TRBJ1-4; tentative D call: TRBD1 (6 bases). The CDR3 totals 14 residues. The germline gives CDR1 MNHNS, CDR2 SASEGT. CDR3 DNA: TGTGCCGGCAGTGAAATGGGGGCTCTGGAAAAACTGTTTTTT. It encodes CAGSEMGALEKLFF.

This clonotype was seen ten or more times. This chain joins TRBV7-2 and TRBJ2-7, with D possibly being TRBD1 or TRBD2 (5 bases each). The CDR3 runs to 15 residues. V was cut by 5 bases and J by 3 bases, with 17 bases left in between. The germline CDR1 and CDR2 sequences are SGHTA and FQGNSA. The CDR3 DNA reads TGTGCCAGCAGCACCGGTATTGGGGGAGTCTACGAGCAGTACTTC. Its translation is CASSTGIGGVYEQYF.

CDR3 protein: CSVGRDEKLFF. DNA of the CDR3: TGCAGCGTTGGCAGGGATGAAAAACTGTTTTTT. This chain links TRBV29-1 with TRBJ1-4; D is possibly TRBD1 (5 bases). The CDR3 has 11 amino acids. V lost 4 bases, J lost 6 bases, and 6 bases lay in between. Germline assignment: CDR1 SQVTM and CDR2 ANQGSEA. Complete variable domain (other parts from reference TRBV29-1 and TRBJ1-4): SAVISQKPSRDICQRGTSLTIQCQVDSQVTMMFWYRQQPGQSLTLIATANQGSEATYESGFVIDKFPISRPNLTFSTLTVSNMSPEDSSIYLCSVGRDEKLFFGSGTQLSVL.

The CDR3 nucleotides read TGTGCCAGCAGTCCGCCCGCGACCTATGGCTACACCTTC. Its translation is CASSPPATYGYTF. V is TRBV28 and J is TRBJ1-2; D unclear. The CDR3 length is 13 residues. Deletions cut 5 bases from V and 4 bases from J, with 11 bases between. Germline V gene lookup returns CDR1 MDHEN and CDR2 SYDVKM.

In this sample, this clonotype turned up many times. The J gene is TRBJ1-2, the V gene TRBV30, with TRBD1 matching over 8 bases. There are 14 residues in the CDR3. Losses at the gene ends were 1 base for V and 4 bases for J; bases not matched to a gene: 5. Germline V gene lookup returns CDR1 GTSNPN and CDR2 SVGIG (reference sequence). CDR3 nucleotide sequence: TGTGCCTGGAGTGCCGACAGGGGTGTCTATGGCTACACCTTC. Translated: CAWSADRGVYGYTF.

This clonotype was detected a few times. The chain couples TRBV28 to TRBJ2-3, with 11 nucleotides matching TRBD2. V lost 5 bases and J lost 0; bases outside the gene matches: 10. The CDR3 has 18 residues. Germline CDR1 reads MDHEN; CDR2 reads SYDVKM. The CDR3 protein is CASSPPQGTSGSTDTQYF. The CDR3 DNA reads TGTGCCAGCAGTCCCCCACAGGGGACTAGCGGTAGCACAGATACGCAGTATTTT.

This clonotype was counted many times. The rearrangement uses TRBV27 and TRBJ2-1; the D gene could be TRBD1 or TRBD2 (5 bases each). There are 12 residues in the CDR3. The V gene's germline CDR1 is MNHEY and CDR2 SMNVEV (reference sequence). The V and J ends lost 6 bases and 6 bases respectively, with 9 bases between them. CDR3 DNA sequence: TGTGCCAGCAGACTCGGGACCAATGAGCAGTTCTTC. This sequence encodes CASRLGTNEQFF.

This clonotype appeared a few times. The genes are TRBV20-1 and TRBJ2-1, with 11 bases aligning to TRBD2. CDR3 length: 15 amino acids. In germline, CDR1 is DFQATT, CDR2 SNEGSKA (reference sequence). V lost 3 bases to trimming and J lost 4 bases; unmatched junction nucleotides: 5. The CDR3 loop reads CSARVAGGVYNEQFF. In DNA, the CDR3 is TGCAGTGCTAGGGTAGCGGGAGGGGTATACAATGAGCAGTTCTTC.

Ten or more counts support this clonotype. This rearrangement joins TRBV28 to TRBJ1-2, with unresolved D. V lost 2 bases and J 7 bases, leaving 11 bases between the germline ends. The germline V gene has CDR1 MDHEN and CDR2 SYDVKM. The CDR3 runs to 13 residues. In nucleotides, the CDR3 is TGTGCCAGCAGTTTACCTTGGCCTCCTGGCTACACCTTC. This translates into CASSLPWPPGYTF.

This clonotype was seen at least ten times. The chain combines TRBV7-9 with TRBJ2-1; unclear D gene. CDR1 is SEHNR and CDR2 is FQNEAQ in the germline V gene (reference sequence). The germline V and J ends were trimmed by 6 bases and 6 bases, with 6 bases remaining between them. This CDR3 comprises 11 residues. CDR3 residues: CASRITNEQFF. In DNA form, the CDR3 reads TGTGCCAGCAGAATCACCAATGAGCAGTTCTTC.

The rearrangement uses TRBV7-9 and TRBJ2-4, with a possible D match to TRBD2 (5 bases). The germline V gene has CDR1 SEHNR and CDR2 FQNEAQ (reference sequence). Trimming stripped 6 bases from V and 2 bases from J, with 17 bases between. This CDR3 comprises 16 residues. The DNA of the CDR3 is TGTGCCAGCAGGTCCACCGGGGATCGGTCCAAAAACATTCAGTACTTC. Translating it yields CASRSTGDRSKNIQYF.

V is TRBV7-3 and J is TRBJ2-1; D might be TRBD1 or TRBD2, each matching 5 bases. The length of the CDR3 is 15 residues. Germline V gene lookup returns CDR1 SGHTA and CDR2 FQGTGA. Deletions cut 4 bases from V and 1 base from J, with 11 bases between. CDR3 protein: CASSSGPISYNEQFF. The DNA of the CDR3 is TGTGCCAGCAGCTCGGGACCGATATCCTACAATGAGCAGTTCTTC.

This sequence joins TRBV2 and TRBJ2-1, with TRBD2 matching 8 bases. J lost 10 bases, V lost 4 bases, and 9 bases had no gene match. The CDR3 sequence is 14 residues long. CDR1 is SNHLY and CDR2 is FYNNEI in the germline V gene. CDR3 region: CASSAGTRAGEQFF. As DNA, the CDR3 is TGTGCCAGCAGTGCCGGGACTAGAGCGGGAGAGCAGTTCTTC.

Many counts were recorded for this clonotype. This chain joins TRBV20-1 and TRBJ1-1, with 8 bases matching TRBD1. Germline V gives CDR1 DFQATT, CDR2 SNEGSKA (reference sequence). V lost 2 bases and J lost 11; bases outside the gene matches: 7. This CDR3 has 12 amino acids. The DNA of the CDR3 is TGCAGTGCTAGATTCCAGGGGGCGCGGGCTTTCTTT. This codes for CSARFQGARAFF.

This clonotype was seen repeatedly, ten times or more. The chain links TRBV27 to TRBJ1-3; a possible D gene is TRBD1 (6 bases). The CDR3 totals 12 residues. Germline V gives CDR1 MNHEY, CDR2 SMNVEV (reference sequence). Trimming pared 6 bases from V and 3 bases from J, leaving 6 bases between. The CDR3 loop reads CASRDSGNTIYF. The CDR3 region has the DNA TGTGCCAGCAGGGACAGTGGAAACACCATATATTTT.

Many counts were recorded for this clonotype. CDR3 in amino acids: CASSYSGGLAGGRSYNEQFF. The CDR3 DNA follows: TGTGCCAGCAGTTACTCGGGGGGACTAGCGGGAGGTCGGTCCTACAATGAGCAGTTCTTC. V is TRBV6-5 and J is TRBJ2-1; TRBD2 agrees at 15 bases. Unmatched junction bases numbered 7, after V lost 0 bases and J lost 1 base. In germline, CDR1 is MNHEY, CDR2 SVGAGI. This CDR3 comprises 20 residues.